This T cell receptor (beta chain) appears in the sequencing data of a study of T cells in Graves' hyperthyroidism and ophthalmopathy. Study-wide results and caveats: Blood samples included most of the expanded thyroid clonotypes exceeding 0.001.

In making diagnoses, clinical symptoms, serum thyroxine and TRAb, thyroid ultrasound and orbital computed tomography were all used. Researchers took RNA transcripts and amplified the TCR beta CDR3 regions from them. When the TCR CDR3 underwent first-round RT-PCR, the HTBI primer set was used. One entry per CDR3 protein results from TCRdb running MiXCR on the multiplex PCR reads. The repertoire consists of about 510,000 distinct CDR3 sequences, with about 45% occurring once and the leading ten covering about two fifths. The CDR3 has 9 amino acids. Trimming left V 8 bases short and J 13 bases short, with 6 bases between. Germline CDR1 and CDR2: SNHLY and FYNNEI. To note about this clonotype: What it binds is unknown.

This TCR was sampled from an adult woman with Graves' disease, either hyperthyroidism or ophthalmopathy (not recorded which). The chain uses TRBV2 and TRBJ1-6; D not resolved. Sequencing used peripheral blood or thyroid tissue (not recorded which). The DNA of the CDR3 is TGTGCCAGCCCTTTTCCCCTCCACTTT. It codes for CASPFPLHF.